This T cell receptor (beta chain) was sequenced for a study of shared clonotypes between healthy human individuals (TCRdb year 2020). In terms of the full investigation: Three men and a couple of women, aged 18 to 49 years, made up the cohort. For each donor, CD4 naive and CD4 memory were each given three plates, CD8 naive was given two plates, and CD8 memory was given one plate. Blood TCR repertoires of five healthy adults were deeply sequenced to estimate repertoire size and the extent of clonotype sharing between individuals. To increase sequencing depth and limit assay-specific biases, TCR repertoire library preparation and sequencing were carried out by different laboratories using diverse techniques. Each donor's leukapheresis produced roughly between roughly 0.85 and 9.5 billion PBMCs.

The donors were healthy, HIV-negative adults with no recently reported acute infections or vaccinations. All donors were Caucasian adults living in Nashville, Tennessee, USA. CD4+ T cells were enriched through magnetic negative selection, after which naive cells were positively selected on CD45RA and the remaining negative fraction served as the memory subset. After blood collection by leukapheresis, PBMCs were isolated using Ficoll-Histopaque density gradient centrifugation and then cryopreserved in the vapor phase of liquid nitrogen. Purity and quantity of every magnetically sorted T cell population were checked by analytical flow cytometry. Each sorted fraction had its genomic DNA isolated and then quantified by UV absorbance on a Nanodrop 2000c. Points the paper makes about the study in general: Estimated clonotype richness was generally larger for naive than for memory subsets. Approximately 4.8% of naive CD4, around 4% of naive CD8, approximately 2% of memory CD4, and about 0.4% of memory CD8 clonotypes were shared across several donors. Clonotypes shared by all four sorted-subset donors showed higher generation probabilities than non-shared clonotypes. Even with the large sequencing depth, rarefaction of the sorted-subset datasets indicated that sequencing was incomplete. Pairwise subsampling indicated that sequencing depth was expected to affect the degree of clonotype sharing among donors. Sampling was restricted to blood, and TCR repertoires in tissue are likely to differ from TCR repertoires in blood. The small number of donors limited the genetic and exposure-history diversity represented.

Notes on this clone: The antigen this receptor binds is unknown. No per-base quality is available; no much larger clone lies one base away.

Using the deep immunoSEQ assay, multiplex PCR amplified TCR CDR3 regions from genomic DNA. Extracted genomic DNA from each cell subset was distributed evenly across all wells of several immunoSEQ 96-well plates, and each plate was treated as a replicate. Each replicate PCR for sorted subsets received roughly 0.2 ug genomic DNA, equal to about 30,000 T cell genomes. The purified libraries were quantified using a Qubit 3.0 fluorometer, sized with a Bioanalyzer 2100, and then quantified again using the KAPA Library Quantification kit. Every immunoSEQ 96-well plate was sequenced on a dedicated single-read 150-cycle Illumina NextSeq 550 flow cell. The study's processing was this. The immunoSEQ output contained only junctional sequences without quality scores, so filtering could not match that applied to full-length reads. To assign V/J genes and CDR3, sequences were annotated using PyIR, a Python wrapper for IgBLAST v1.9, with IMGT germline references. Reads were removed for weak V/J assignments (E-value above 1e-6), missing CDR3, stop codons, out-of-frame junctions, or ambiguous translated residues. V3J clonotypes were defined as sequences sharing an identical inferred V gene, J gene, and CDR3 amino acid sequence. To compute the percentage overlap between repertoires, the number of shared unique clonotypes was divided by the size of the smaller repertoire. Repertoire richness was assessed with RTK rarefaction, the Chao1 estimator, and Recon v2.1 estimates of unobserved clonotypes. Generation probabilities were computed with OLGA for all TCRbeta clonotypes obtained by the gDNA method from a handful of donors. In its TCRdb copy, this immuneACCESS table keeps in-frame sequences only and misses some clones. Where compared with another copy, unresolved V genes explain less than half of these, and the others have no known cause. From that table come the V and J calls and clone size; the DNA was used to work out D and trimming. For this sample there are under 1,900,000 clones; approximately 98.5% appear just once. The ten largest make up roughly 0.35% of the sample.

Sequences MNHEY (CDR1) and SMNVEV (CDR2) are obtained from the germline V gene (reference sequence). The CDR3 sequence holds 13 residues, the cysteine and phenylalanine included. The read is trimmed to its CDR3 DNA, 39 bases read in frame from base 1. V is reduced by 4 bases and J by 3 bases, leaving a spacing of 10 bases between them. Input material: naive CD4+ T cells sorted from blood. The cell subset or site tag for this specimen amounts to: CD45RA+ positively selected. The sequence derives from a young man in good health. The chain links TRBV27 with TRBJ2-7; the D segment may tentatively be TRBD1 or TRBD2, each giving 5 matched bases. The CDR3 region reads CASSWGRYYEQYF. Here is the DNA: TGTGCCAGCAGTTGGGGACGTTACTACGAGCAGTACTTC.